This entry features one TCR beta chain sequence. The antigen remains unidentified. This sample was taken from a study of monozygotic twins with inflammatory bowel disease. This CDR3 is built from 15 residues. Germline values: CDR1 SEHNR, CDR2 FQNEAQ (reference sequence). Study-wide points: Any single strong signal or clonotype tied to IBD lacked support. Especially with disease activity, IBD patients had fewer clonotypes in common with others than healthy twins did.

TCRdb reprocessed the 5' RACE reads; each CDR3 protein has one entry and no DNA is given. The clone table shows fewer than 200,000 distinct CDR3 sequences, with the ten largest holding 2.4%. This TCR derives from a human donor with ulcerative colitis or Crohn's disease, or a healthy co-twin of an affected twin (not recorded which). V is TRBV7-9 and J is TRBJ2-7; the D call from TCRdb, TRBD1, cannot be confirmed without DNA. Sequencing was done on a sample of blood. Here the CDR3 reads CASSPLGGPPHEQYF.